This T cell receptor beta chain originates from a study of early T cells in non-severe SARS-CoV-2 infection. Overall study: Whole-blood bulk RNA, unsorted, was sequenced, and chains were unpaired.

This CDR3 region has 15 residues. The V end was cut by 0 bases, the J end by 10 bases, with 13 bases between. The germline gives CDR1 MNHEY, CDR2 SMNVEV (reference sequence). As part of library construction, unique molecular identifiers were attached to individual cDNA molecules. TCRdb re-called the 5' RACE reads with MiXCR, one entry per CDR3 protein. The sample lists under 60,000 distinct CDR3 sequences; approximately 8% were seen once. At least ten counts were recorded for this clonotype. This clonotype originated in an adult who was a healthcare worker with PCR-confirmed SARS-CoV-2 infection or an uninfected control (not recorded which). V gene TRBV27 combines with J gene TRBJ1-6; D possibly corresponds to TRBD1 (6 bases). Sequencing used whole blood. The CDR3 DNA reads as TGTGCCAGCAGTTTATCGACAGGCCGTGGATCACCCCTCCACTTT. It specifies CASSLSTGRGSPLHF.